This is a list of T cell receptor beta chains from one sample in a study of control samples from healthy donors and cancer patients. This table comes from immunoSEQ multiplex PCR, and its TCRdb copy is limited to in-frame clones, with some not included. Among about 170,000 clones listed, around 92% were seen once. The sample taken for sequencing was blood. All receptors come from a woman between 25 and 40 years old in good health. The CDR3 runs from the conserved cysteine through the conserved F or W. Each record gives: J gene, V gene, D gene, clone size, CDR3 DNA, CDR3 protein. A D gene is named only where the DNA matches it firmly. Not all rows give a size; the values are once, few, many and, for expanded clones, a class.

j_call: TRBJ2-7
v_call: TRBV10-2
d_call: TRBD2
clone_size: NA
cdr3_nt: TGCGCCAGCAGTGAGTTTAGCGGGGGGCCCTCCTACGAGCAGTACTTC
cdr3_aa: CASSEFSGGPSYEQYF

j_call: TRBJ2-5
v_call: TRBV4-2
d_call: NA
clone_size: many
cdr3_nt: TGTGCCAGCAGCCAAGAGGAGTGGGGAGAGACCCAGTACTTC
cdr3_aa: CASSQEEWGETQYF

j_call: TRBJ1-1
v_call: TRBV18
d_call: TRBD1
clone_size: NA
cdr3_nt: TGTGCCAGCTCACGACAGGGGGCCTACACTGAAGCTTTCTTT
cdr3_aa: CASSRQGAYTEAFF

j_call: TRBJ2-5
v_call: TRBV19
d_call: NA
clone_size: NA
cdr3_nt: TGTGCCAGTAGTATAGGACAGAATCGCGAGACCCAGTACTTC
cdr3_aa: CASSIGQNRETQYF

j_call: TRBJ2-5
v_call: TRBV4-2
d_call: NA
clone_size: NA
cdr3_nt: TGTGCCAGCAGCCTTAAGAGCGGAGACCAAGAGACCCAGTACTTC
cdr3_aa: CASSLKSGDQETQYF

j_call: TRBJ2-1
v_call: TRBV6-2/TRBV6-3
d_call: TRBD2
clone_size: NA
cdr3_nt: TGTGCCAGCAGCCGAACTAGCGGGAGGGGGTACAATGAGCAGTTCTTC
cdr3_aa: CASSRTSGRGYNEQFF

j_call: TRBJ1-3
v_call: TRBV4-3
d_call: NA
clone_size: NA
cdr3_nt: TGCGCCAGCAGCCAAGATTACGGCCGGGGGAACACCATATATTTT
cdr3_aa: CASSQDYGRGNTIYF

j_call: TRBJ2-7
v_call: TRBV9
d_call: NA
clone_size: NA
cdr3_nt: TGTGCCAGCAGCCCTCGACTAGAAGTCTACGAGCAGTACTTC
cdr3_aa: CASSPRLEVYEQYF

j_call: TRBJ2-1
v_call: TRBV19
d_call: NA
clone_size: NA
cdr3_nt: TGTGCCAGTAGTATAGAGGGCCCGACTAGAAGGCATGAGCAGTTCTTC
cdr3_aa: CASSIEGPTRRHEQFF

j_call: TRBJ1-2
v_call: TRBV7-9
d_call: NA
clone_size: NA
cdr3_nt: TGTGCCAGCAGCTTAACCTCTAACTATGGCTACACCTTC
cdr3_aa: CASSLTSNYGYTF

j_call: TRBJ2-5
v_call: TRBV30
d_call: TRBD2
clone_size: NA
cdr3_nt: TGTGCCTGGAGTGGACTAGCGGGAGGGGAGACCCAGTACTTC
cdr3_aa: CAWSGLAGGETQYF

j_call: TRBJ1-3
v_call: TRBV7-9
d_call: NA
clone_size: NA
cdr3_nt: TGTGCCAGCAGCCCCACCCCGACAGACTACTCTGGAAACACCATATATTTT
cdr3_aa: CASSPTPTDYSGNTIYF

j_call: TRBJ2-3
v_call: TRBV7-2
d_call: NA
clone_size: NA
cdr3_nt: TGTGCCAGCAGCTTAGCGGCCACAGATACGCAGTATTTT
cdr3_aa: CASSLAATDTQYF

j_call: TRBJ1-1
v_call: TRBV7-9
d_call: TRBD1
clone_size: NA
cdr3_nt: TGTGCCAGCAGCTTGGGACAGATGAACACTGAAGCTTTCTTT
cdr3_aa: CASSLGQMNTEAFF

j_call: TRBJ2-7
v_call: TRBV18
d_call: TRBD1
clone_size: NA
cdr3_nt: TGTGCCAGCTCACCGGACAGGGGGGTCCACGAGCAGTACTTC
cdr3_aa: CASSPDRGVHEQYF

j_call: TRBJ1-2
v_call: TRBV28
d_call: NA
clone_size: NA
cdr3_nt: TGTGCCAGCAGTAGCATCTTCTGGGGGGCTACTAACTATGGCTACACCTTC
cdr3_aa: CASSSIFWGATNYGYTF

j_call: TRBJ2-5
v_call: TRBV6-5
d_call: NA
clone_size: once
cdr3_nt: TGTGCCAGCAGTTACAGGGGTGGTGGTCGGGAGACCCAGTACTTC
cdr3_aa: CASSYRGGGRETQYF

j_call: TRBJ1-2
v_call: TRBV7-7
d_call: NA
clone_size: NA
cdr3_nt: TGTGCCAGCAGCCCGTTACAGGGAGCGGACTATGGCTACACCTTC
cdr3_aa: CASSPLQGADYGYTF

j_call: TRBJ2-7
v_call: TRBV28
d_call: TRBD2
clone_size: NA
cdr3_nt: TGTGCCAGCAGTGCTTCCGGGACTAGCGGGAGGTATATACCCTACGAGCAGTACTTC
cdr3_aa: CASSASGTSGRYIPYEQYF

j_call: TRBJ1-4
v_call: TRBV28
d_call: NA
clone_size: NA
cdr3_nt: TGTGCCAGCAGTTTAGCGGGGGCCACTAATGAAAAACTGTTTTTT
cdr3_aa: CASSLAGATNEKLFF

j_call: TRBJ1-4
v_call: TRBV5-1
d_call: TRBD1
clone_size: once
cdr3_nt: TGCGCCAGCAGCTTGACAGGGGGTAATGAAAAACTGTTTTTT
cdr3_aa: CASSLTGGNEKLFF

j_call: TRBJ1-4
v_call: TRBV7-8
d_call: NA
clone_size: NA
cdr3_nt: TGTGCCAGCAGCTTACAGCCAGCTAATGAAAAACTGTTTTTT
cdr3_aa: CASSLQPANEKLFF

j_call: TRBJ2-3
v_call: TRBV12-3/TRBV12-4
d_call: TRBD2
clone_size: NA
cdr3_nt: TGTGCCAGCAGTTCGAGCGGGGGGAATACGCAGTATTTT
cdr3_aa: CASSSSGGNTQYF

j_call: TRBJ1-5
v_call: TRBV7-2
d_call: NA
clone_size: NA
cdr3_nt: TGTGCCAGCAGCTTTGGCAGCAACAATCAGCCCCAGCATTTT
cdr3_aa: CASSFGSNNQPQHF

j_call: TRBJ2-7
v_call: TRBV7-6
d_call: TRBD1
clone_size: NA
cdr3_nt: TGTGCCAGCAGCGAGGGACAGGGGGTCGAGCAGTACTTC
cdr3_aa: CASSEGQGVEQYF

j_call: TRBJ2-2
v_call: TRBV5-5
d_call: NA
clone_size: NA
cdr3_nt: TGTGCCAGCAGCTTGGAGGGGACCGGGGAGCTGTTTTTT
cdr3_aa: CASSLEGTGELFF

j_call: TRBJ1-5
v_call: TRBV5-3
d_call: NA
clone_size: NA
cdr3_nt: TGTGCCAGAAGCGCCGGGGAGGGGGGACAGCCCCAGCATTTT
cdr3_aa: CARSAGEGGQPQHF

j_call: TRBJ2-1
v_call: TRBV27
d_call: TRBD2
clone_size: NA
cdr3_nt: TGTGCCAGCAGTTTCGCTAGCGGGGTTAGCTCCTACAATGAGCAGTTCTTC
cdr3_aa: CASSFASGVSSYNEQFF

j_call: TRBJ2-2
v_call: TRBV19
d_call: TRBD2
clone_size: few
cdr3_nt: TGTGCCAGTAGTATCATAGCGGGAGTACCCGGGGAGCTGTTTTTT
cdr3_aa: CASSIIAGVPGELFF

j_call: TRBJ2-7
v_call: TRBV27
d_call: NA
clone_size: medium-sized
cdr3_nt: TGTGCCAGCAGTTACCAGGGAGACTACGAGCAGTACTTC
cdr3_aa: CASSYQGDYEQYF

j_call: TRBJ2-7
v_call: TRBV6-2/TRBV6-3
d_call: TRBD2
clone_size: NA
cdr3_nt: TGTGCCAGCAGTTACTCTTCCCTAGCGGGAGTCTACGAGCAGTACTTC
cdr3_aa: CASSYSSLAGVYEQYF

j_call: TRBJ1-1
v_call: TRBV6-2/TRBV6-3
d_call: NA
clone_size: NA
cdr3_nt: TGTGCCAGCAGTTACCCCGGGATGAACACTGAAGCTTTCTTT
cdr3_aa: CASSYPGMNTEAFF

j_call: TRBJ1-2
v_call: TRBV28
d_call: TRBD1
clone_size: NA
cdr3_nt: TGTGCCAGCAGTATCCGACAGGGGGCTAACTATGGCTACACCTTC
cdr3_aa: CASSIRQGANYGYTF

j_call: TRBJ2-2
v_call: TRBV25-1
d_call: TRBD1
clone_size: NA
cdr3_nt: TGTGCCAGCAGGGGGGGGACAGGGGTCACCGGGGAGCTGTTTTTT
cdr3_aa: CASRGGTGVTGELFF

j_call: TRBJ2-5
v_call: TRBV11-2
d_call: TRBD1
clone_size: NA
cdr3_nt: TGTGCCAGCAGCTTAGGGACAGGCCAAGAGACCCAGTACTTC
cdr3_aa: CASSLGTGQETQYF

j_call: TRBJ2-3
v_call: TRBV6-5
d_call: NA
clone_size: NA
cdr3_nt: TGTGCCAGCAGCCGGACGAGGGTAACAGATACGCAGTATTTT
cdr3_aa: CASSRTRVTDTQYF

j_call: TRBJ2-7
v_call: TRBV12-3/TRBV12-4
d_call: NA
clone_size: NA
cdr3_nt: TGTGCCAGCAGCCCGGGACACCCCTACGAGCAGTACTTC
cdr3_aa: CASSPGHPYEQYF

j_call: TRBJ1-2
v_call: TRBV5-8
d_call: NA
clone_size: NA
cdr3_nt: TGTGCCAGCAGCTTGCCCGGGACGCTCGGCTACACCTTC
cdr3_aa: CASSLPGTLGYTF

j_call: TRBJ1-5
v_call: TRBV10-3
d_call: NA
clone_size: NA
cdr3_nt: TGTGCCATCAGTGAATGGGGTGATAGCAATCAGCCCCAGCATTTT
cdr3_aa: CAISEWGDSNQPQHF

j_call: TRBJ2-5
v_call: TRBV6-2/TRBV6-3
d_call: NA
clone_size: NA
cdr3_nt: TGTGCCAGCAGTTACGGCTCTAGTGAGACCCAGTACTTC
cdr3_aa: CASSYGSSETQYF

j_call: TRBJ1-5
v_call: TRBV6-1
d_call: NA
clone_size: NA
cdr3_nt: TGTGCCAGCAGTGAAACGGCAGGGGGCAATCAGCCCCAGCATTTT
cdr3_aa: CASSETAGGNQPQHF

j_call: TRBJ1-5
v_call: TRBV5-6
d_call: TRBD1
clone_size: NA
cdr3_nt: TGTGCCAGCAGCCTTCGGACAGGGGGTTGGAGCAATCAGCCCCAGCATTTT
cdr3_aa: CASSLRTGGWSNQPQHF

j_call: TRBJ2-5
v_call: TRBV5-4
d_call: NA
clone_size: NA
cdr3_nt: TGTGCCAGCAGCTTGGACTACGGGACCCAGTACTTC
cdr3_aa: CASSLDYGTQYF

j_call: TRBJ2-4
v_call: TRBV5-1
d_call: NA
clone_size: NA
cdr3_nt: TGCGCCAGCAGCTTGGCACAGGCCAAAAACATTCAGTACTTC
cdr3_aa: CASSLAQAKNIQYF

j_call: TRBJ1-1
v_call: TRBV6-5
d_call: TRBD1
clone_size: NA
cdr3_nt: TGTGCCAGCAGTTATGGGGACAGGATGAACACTGAAGCTTTCTTT
cdr3_aa: CASSYGDRMNTEAFF

j_call: TRBJ1-4
v_call: TRBV28
d_call: NA
clone_size: NA
cdr3_nt: TGTGCCAGCAGTTCGACAGCCGTAAATGAAAAACTGTTTTTT
cdr3_aa: CASSSTAVNEKLFF

j_call: TRBJ2-4
v_call: TRBV6-1
d_call: NA
clone_size: NA
cdr3_nt: TGTGCCAGCAGTGAACAGGCGTTAGCCAAAAACATTCAGTACTTC
cdr3_aa: CASSEQALAKNIQYF

j_call: TRBJ1-5
v_call: TRBV10-3
d_call: TRBD1
clone_size: NA
cdr3_nt: TGTGCCATCAGTGGGGGGGACAGGGGGCAGCCCCAGCATTTT
cdr3_aa: CAISGGDRGQPQHF

j_call: TRBJ2-5
v_call: TRBV6-6
d_call: TRBD2
clone_size: NA
cdr3_nt: TGTGCCAGCAGTGGGACTAGCGGGAGAGGGGAGACCCAGTACTTC
cdr3_aa: CASSGTSGRGETQYF

j_call: TRBJ2-7
v_call: TRBV5-6
d_call: TRBD2
clone_size: NA
cdr3_nt: TGTGCCAGCAGATCACTAGCGGACCCCTACGAGCAGTACTTC
cdr3_aa: CASRSLADPYEQYF

j_call: TRBJ2-3
v_call: TRBV24-1
d_call: NA
clone_size: NA
cdr3_nt: TGTGCCACCAGTGATTCAGACAGCACAGATACGCAGTATTTT
cdr3_aa: CATSDSDSTDTQYF

j_call: TRBJ2-2
v_call: TRBV28
d_call: NA
clone_size: NA
cdr3_nt: TGTGCCAGCAGTTTACAGGTCACCGGGGAGCTGTTTTTT
cdr3_aa: CASSLQVTGELFF

j_call: TRBJ1-5
v_call: TRBV18
d_call: NA
clone_size: once
cdr3_nt: TGTGCCAGCTCACTGACAGGTAGCAATCAGCCCCAGCATTTT
cdr3_aa: CASSLTGSNQPQHF

j_call: TRBJ2-2
v_call: TRBV27
d_call: TRBD1
clone_size: NA
cdr3_nt: TGTGCCAGCAGTTCCTGGACAGGGGGTTCCGGGGAGCTGTTTTTT
cdr3_aa: CASSSWTGGSGELFF

j_call: TRBJ2-5
v_call: TRBV24-1
d_call: TRBD1
clone_size: NA
cdr3_nt: TGTGCCACCAGTGAGAGCAGGGGGTACGCGACCCAGTACTTC
cdr3_aa: CATSESRGYATQYF

j_call: TRBJ1-1
v_call: TRBV5-6
d_call: NA
clone_size: NA
cdr3_nt: TGTGCCAGCAGCTTGCTGGGGGCGAACACTGAAGCTTTCTTT
cdr3_aa: CASSLLGANTEAFF

j_call: TRBJ2-7
v_call: TRBV7-2
d_call: NA
clone_size: NA
cdr3_nt: TGTGCCAGCAGCTTAGATGTGGGGCACTCCTACGAGCAGTACTTC
cdr3_aa: CASSLDVGHSYEQYF

j_call: TRBJ2-1
v_call: TRBV28
d_call: NA
clone_size: NA
cdr3_nt: TGTGCCAGCAGTCCGGCCTTTAGCTCCTACAATGAGCAGTTCTTC
cdr3_aa: CASSPAFSSYNEQFF

j_call: TRBJ1-4
v_call: TRBV28
d_call: NA
clone_size: few
cdr3_nt: TGTGCCAGCAGACTAGGGGCAACTAATGAAAAACTGTTTTTT
cdr3_aa: CASRLGATNEKLFF

j_call: TRBJ1-4
v_call: TRBV11-3
d_call: NA
clone_size: NA
cdr3_nt: TGTGCCAGCAGCTTAGCCCAGGGGGAAAAACTGTTTTTT
cdr3_aa: CASSLAQGEKLFF